The 17 T cell receptor beta chains in this list originate from one sample, sequenced in a study of blood T cell repertoires in COVID-19 (dated by TCRdb to between 2020 and 2021). The library was produced with the immunoSEQ multiplex PCR assay. As stored in TCRdb, this immuneACCESS dataset retains in-frame rearrangements with V and J assigned. A fraction of the clones does not appear; measured against another copy, unresolved V genes explain less than half of the discrepancy, and the remainder lacks a known reason. The sample profile shows 350,000 to 450,000 clones; 80% to 90% of them were found once. In total, the top ten clones hold 1% to 1.3% of the sample. Sequenced: PBMCs or T cells enriched from blood (not recorded which). These receptors all come from a man aged 25 to 40 who had recovered from COVID-19.

The table lists this clone with a few counts. This rearrangement joins TRBV28 to TRBJ2-7; TRBD1 agrees at 7 bases. Germline lookup yields CDR1 MDHEN and CDR2 SYDVKM. The CDR3 loop spans 14 amino acids. V lost 1 base to trimming and J lost 6 bases; unmatched junction nucleotides: 6. This chain's CDR3 is CASSLYDRAFEQYF. In DNA, the CDR3 is TGTGCCAGCAGTTTATATGACAGGGCTTTCGAGCAGTACTTC.

This sequence joins TRBV11-2 and TRBJ2-1; possibly TRBD2 for D (6 bases). Trimming took off 5 bases at V and 7 bases at J, with 18 bases between the two ends. Germline V lookup: CDR1 SGHAT, CDR2 FQNNGV. CDR3 size: 15 residues. The CDR3 here is CASSLTSPRINEQFF. CDR3 bases: TGTGCCAGCAGCCTGACTAGTCCGCGGATAAATGAGCAGTTCTTC.

This clone was counted once. The chain couples TRBV30 to TRBJ1-6, with D possibly TRBD1 on 5 matching bases. The length of the CDR3 is 13 residues. Trimming stripped 1 base from V and 5 bases from J, with 6 bases between. Germline V lookup: CDR1 GTSNPN, CDR2 SVGIG (reference sequence). DNA of the CDR3: TGTGCCTGGAGTGGGGGGGATAATTCACCCCTCCACTTT. This gives the protein CAWSGGDNSPLHF.

The CDR3 protein is CSARGGYIQYF. The CDR3 nucleotides read TGCAGTGCTAGGGGGGGATACATTCAGTACTTC. The V and J genes are TRBV29-1 and TRBJ2-4; weak D call: TRBD2 (7 bases). The CDR3 loop spans 11 amino acids. Per the germline V gene, CDR1 is SQVTM and CDR2 is ANQGSEA. The full variable domain, in which reference TRBV29-1 and TRBJ2-4 provide the parts outside the CDR3, is SAVISQKPSRDICQRGTSLTIQCQVDSQVTMMFWYRQQPGQSLTLIATANQGSEATYESGFVIDKFPISRPNLTFSTLTVSNMSPEDSSIYLCSARGGYIQYFGAGTRLSVL.

The gene calls are TRBV5-6 and TRBJ2-1; TRBD1 agrees at 11 bases. Germline trimming cut 5 bases from V and 7 bases from J; bases unmatched to any gene: 2. Germline values: CDR1 SGHDT, CDR2 YYEEEE. The CDR3 sequence is 13 residues long. The CDR3 DNA is TGTGCCAGCAGGGGGACAGGGGGTAATGAGCAGTTCTTC. This gives the protein CASRGTGGNEQFF.

This chain uses TRBV4-2 with TRBJ2-2; 7 positions agree with TRBD2. CDR3 length: 17 residues. V was clipped by 4 bases and J by 1 base; unmatched bases: 9. The germline V gene encodes CDR1 LGHNA and CDR2 YNFKEQ. CDR3 bases: TGTGCCAGCAGCCTCCTATTGCTAGCGGAGAACACCGGGGAGCTGTTTTTT. Its translation: CASSLLLLAENTGELFF.

The chain couples TRBV27 to TRBJ1-6; tentative D call: TRBD1 (5 bases). The V gene lost 3 bases and the J gene lost 11 bases, with 20 bases spanning the gap. This CDR3 comprises 16 residues. Germline V gene lookup returns CDR1 MNHEY and CDR2 SMNVEV (reference sequence). This CDR3 reads CASSFGGSSKGTPLHF. The CDR3 region has the DNA TGTGCCAGCAGTTTCGGGGGGTCGTCAAAGGGTACACCCCTCCACTTT.

The chain employs TRBV7-6 and TRBJ2-3; D perhaps matches TRBD2 (6 bases). Germline lookup yields CDR1 SGHVS and CDR2 FNYEAQ. With 1 base removed from V and 4 bases from J, the gap between germline ends came to 12 bases. The CDR3 contains 15 residues. CDR3 coding DNA: TGTGCCAGCAGCTTAGTCGGCGGGATCGCAGATACGCAGTATTTT. Translated, it gives CASSLVGGIADTQYF.

This clone was seen just once. V gene TRBV5-4 combines with J gene TRBJ1-2, with 8 bases identical to TRBD1. The CDR3 runs 15 residues. V lost 6 bases and J lost 1; bases outside the gene matches: 8. CDR1 and CDR2 (germline): SGHNT, YYREEE (reference sequence). Here the CDR3 reads CASKQGATDNYGYTF. The CDR3 region has the DNA TGTGCCAGCAAGCAGGGGGCTACGGATAACTATGGCTACACCTTC.

The CDR3 bases are TGTGCCGCAACTAGCGGGAGCTCGGATACGCAGTATTTT. It specifies CAATSGSSDTQYF. The chain couples TRBV28 to TRBJ2-3, with 11 bases fitting TRBD2. Trimming removed 11 bases from V and 6 bases from J; junction bases left unmatched: 7. Germline assignment: CDR1 MDHEN and CDR2 SYDVKM. CDR3 length: 13 amino acids. The full variable domain, its missing parts supplied by reference TRBV28 and TRBJ2-3, is DVKVTQSSRYLVKRTGEKVFLECVQDMDHENMFWYRQDPGLGLRLIYFSYDVKMKEKGDIPEGYSVSREKKERFSLILESASTNQTSMYLCAATSGSSDTQYFGPGTRLTVL.

The gene calls are TRBV27 and TRBJ2-3, with D hard to call. Trimming pared 3 bases from V and 0 bases from J, leaving 7 bases between. CDR1 MNHEY and CDR2 SMNVEV come from the germline V gene (reference sequence). The CDR3 contains 14 residues. CDR3 amino acids: CASSFSYSTDTQYF. Here the CDR3 DNA reads TGTGCCAGCAGTTTTTCTTATAGCACAGATACGCAGTATTTT.

The gene calls are TRBV21-1 and TRBJ2-1; no check of the table's D call, TRBD1, against the DNA was made. TRBV21-1 corresponds to a pseudogene. This CDR3 has 16 residues. Here the CDR3 DNA reads TGTGCCAGCAGCAAAGGAGGGGACAGCCTCTACAATGAGCAGTTCTTC. It codes for CASSKGGDSLYNEQFF.

The chain couples TRBV5-1 to TRBJ2-7; weak D call: TRBD2 (5 bases). There are 13 residues in the CDR3. V lost 4 bases and J lost 6, with 14 bases in between. Per the germline V gene, CDR1 is SGHRS and CDR2 is YFSETQ. CDR3 bases: TGCGCCAGCAGCCCCATCAGCGGTGCCGAGCAGTACTTC. Amino acid sequence: CASSPISGAEQYF.

The V and J genes are TRBV4-1 and TRBJ2-3; 10 nucleotides match TRBD1. Germline assignment: CDR1 MGHRA and CDR2 YSYEKL. This CDR3 is built from 16 residues. The V segment lost 1 base and the J segment 6 bases; nucleotides outside the gene matches: 7. The CDR3 DNA follows: TGCGCCAGCAGCCAAGCCGTGACAGGGGGCATGGATACGCAGTATTTT. Translated, it gives CASSQAVTGGMDTQYF.

The chain carries TRBV4-1 and TRBJ1-5, with D perhaps matching TRBD1 (6 bases). CDR1 and CDR2 from the germline V gene are MGHRA and YSYEKL. The CDR3 has 16 residues. V gave up 1 base and J gave up 6 bases, with 16 bases separating them. CDR3 coding DNA: TGCGCCAGCAGCCAAGGCTCCGGGACATCCGTTCAGCCCCAGCATTTT. Amino acid sequence: CASSQGSGTSVQPQHF.

The gene calls are TRBV28 and TRBJ1-1; D not certain. The CDR3 spans 14 residues. The germline V and J ends were trimmed by 5 bases and 2 bases, with 12 bases remaining between them. The V gene's germline CDR1 is MDHEN and CDR2 SYDVKM. Here the CDR3 reads CASSPVRGNTEAFF. CDR3 nucleotides: TGTGCCAGCAGTCCCGTGCGGGGTAACACTGAAGCTTTCTTT.

The V and J genes are TRBV19 and TRBJ1-1; D perhaps matches TRBD1 (6 bases). Germline values: CDR1 LNHDA, CDR2 SQIVND (reference sequence). The V and J ends lost 5 bases and 5 bases respectively, with 18 bases between them. The CDR3 is 15 amino acids. CDR3 sequence: CASSSPRYGTTEAFF. CDR3 coding DNA: TGTGCCAGTAGTTCCCCCAGGTATGGGACAACTGAAGCTTTCTTT.